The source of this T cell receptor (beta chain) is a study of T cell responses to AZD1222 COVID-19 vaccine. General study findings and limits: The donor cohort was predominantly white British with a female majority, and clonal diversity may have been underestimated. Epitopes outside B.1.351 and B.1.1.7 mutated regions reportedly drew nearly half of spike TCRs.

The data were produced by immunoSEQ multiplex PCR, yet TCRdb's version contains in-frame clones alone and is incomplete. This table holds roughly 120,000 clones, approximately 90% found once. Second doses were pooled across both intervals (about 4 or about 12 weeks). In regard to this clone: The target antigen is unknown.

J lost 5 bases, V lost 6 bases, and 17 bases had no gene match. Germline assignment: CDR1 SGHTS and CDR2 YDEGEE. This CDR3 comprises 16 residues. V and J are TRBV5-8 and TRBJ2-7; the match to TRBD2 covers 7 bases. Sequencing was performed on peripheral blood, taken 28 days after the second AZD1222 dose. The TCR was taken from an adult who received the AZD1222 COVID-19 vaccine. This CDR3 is CASNDALAGAAHEQYF. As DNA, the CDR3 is TGTGCCAGCAACGACGCCCTGGCGGGAGCCGCCCACGAGCAGTACTTC.